The rows below give T cell receptor beta chains drawn from one sample of a study of T-cell memory formation after mild COVID-19. TCRdb itself ran the 5' RACE reads through MiXCR, one entry per CDR3 protein. This sample has more than 350,000 distinct CDR3 sequences, with under 25% found just once. Material: PBMCs or a T cell subset sorted from them (not recorded which). The receptors originated from an adult woman who had mild COVID-19 (a few samples of this study predate the infection). Cell type and time point are not known. Each CDR3 is given without its conserved first and last residue.

J: TRBJ1-2
V: TRBV7-9
CDR3: ASSTDGPYGYT

J: TRBJ1-3
V: TRBV20-1
CDR3: SADLWGAPGNTIY

J: TRBJ1-1
V: TRBV12-3/TRBV12-4
CDR3: ASRGPGDTEAF

J: TRBJ2-7
V: TRBV21-1
CDR3: ASPNESPPSYEQY

J: TRBJ1-2
V: TRBV5-1
CDR3: ASSSPGQEGYT

J: TRBJ2-7
V: TRBV9
CDR3: ASSVVGSSSYEQY

J: TRBJ1-3
V: TRBV9
CDR3: ASSALGAKWGTIY

J: TRBJ2-1
V: TRBV10-3
CDR3: ASRWGAEPYNEQF

J: TRBJ2-1
V: TRBV12-3/TRBV12-4
CDR3: ASSLGSGSYNEQF

J: TRBJ2-1
V: TRBV6-5
CDR3: ASSYPDGSLNNEQF

J: TRBJ1-1
V: TRBV6-5
CDR3: ASSSYLSDTEAF

J: TRBJ2-1
V: TRBV29-1
CDR3: SVEGGTVSSAGQF

J: TRBJ2-3
V: TRBV4-2
CDR3: ASSHERENTQY

J: TRBJ1-5
V: TRBV9
CDR3: ASSVDSAAGNQPQH

J: TRBJ1-3
V: TRBV7-9
CDR3: ASSGTGNGTGNTIY

J: TRBJ2-5
V: TRBV20-1
CDR3: SASAVDQETQY

J: TRBJ1-1
V: TRBV5-5
CDR3: ASSPRQGGSEAF

J: TRBJ2-7
V: TRBV4-2
CDR3: ASSQDNSVTLEQY

J: TRBJ1-1
V: TRBV7-2
CDR3: ASSLTDRNTEAF

J: TRBJ1-2
V: TRBV30
CDR3: AWRSPRGYGYT